This T cell receptor beta chain is drawn from a study of cytomegalovirus exposure and HLA in healthy donors. Regarding the study as a whole: Clonal expansion was found to be greater in HLA-associated TCR beta chains than in equally common others in a later analysis. Most TCR sequences were uncommon, yet certain public TCRs appeared in many donors. Previous analysis showed most TCR beta V segments were productive about 87% or about 30% of the time. Most CMV-associated TCR beta chains were later found to appear HLA-restricted.

In the case of this clone: What it recognizes is unknown.

The study ran its PCR with 60 Vbeta and 13 Jbeta primers. TCRdb's copy holds only in-frame clones and misses some; the assay was immunoSEQ multiplex PCR. This table holds 150,000 to 250,000 clones, less than 85% found once. The CDR3 has 15 residues. Trimming removed 4 bases at V and 0 bases at J, with 13 bases between. Germline lookup yields CDR1 LNHNV and CDR2 YYDKDF (reference sequence). The material sequenced was PBMCs. This chain links TRBV15 with TRBJ2-7; D might be TRBD2 (6 bases). This TCR derives from a girl aged 5-17 years in good health and CMV-seropositive. The CDR3 DNA sequence: TGTGCCACCAGCACCGACCCCGGGGGCTCCTACGAGCAGTACTTC. This encodes CATSTDPGGSYEQYF.